This T cell receptor beta chain was documented in a study of T cell responses to AZD1222 COVID-19 vaccine. Broader study findings: Females made up more of the donors, who were largely white British, and clonal diversity may have come out too low.

Profiled with immunoSEQ multiplex PCR; TCRdb holds only in-frame clones, not every one. The table includes more than 90,000 clones, 88% detected once. Worth noting for this clone: Its antigen is undetermined.

This material consisted of peripheral blood, taken 28 days after the second AZD1222 dose. The receptor comes from an adult who received the AZD1222 COVID-19 vaccine.

CDR3 residues: CASSTSGGGYGYTF. CDR3 nucleotide sequence: TGTGCCAGTAGTACGTCAGGGGGGGGTTACGGCTACACCTTC. The V call is TRBV19, the J call TRBJ1-2, with TRBD1 matching over 7 bases. From germline, CDR1 is LNHDA and CDR2 SQIVND (reference sequence). This CDR3 is built from 14 residues. Trimming cost V 4 bases and J 8 bases; bases outside gene matches: 10.